This T cell receptor beta chain appears in the sequencing data of a study of T cell clonotyping in hematopoietic cell transplantation. Repertoires were generated with immunoSEQ multiplex PCR, while TCRdb's copy carries only in-frame clones and drops some. The table lists roughly 3,900 clones, about 95% of them singletons. Blood collection times were about day -28 and days 30, 100, 180 posttransplant. Study-wide points: Higher Inverse Simpson Index values in graft donor and pretransplant recipient predicted broader posttransplant TCR diversity. Pathologically expanded recipient clonotypes increased progressively from day 30 to day 180 as diversity fell.

Note on this clone: Its antigen remains unidentified.

The CDR3 length is 13 residues. CDR1 and CDR2 (germline): GTSNPN, SVGIG (reference sequence). Trimming pared 2 bases from V and 1 base from J, leaving 8 bases between. The sample consisted of PBMCs, taken 30 days after allogeneic stem cell transplant. The V and J genes are TRBV30 and TRBJ1-1; no definite D call. This sequence was found in a male patient between 45 and 60 years old who had an allogeneic stem cell transplant from a related donor, so the T cells may come from the graft donor. Some clones in this sample may be carry-over from other donors' samples. The CDR3 loop reads CAWSFTENTEAFF. Written as DNA, the CDR3 is TGTGCCTGGAGTTTCACAGAGAACACTGAAGCTTTCTTT.